This record looks at one TCR beta chain sequence and its context. Original data processing: How many nucleated cells were present was estimated from reference gene primer amplification. Sequencing was performed with immunoSEQ multiplex PCR; in TCRdb, only in-frame clones are kept and a portion is missing. V, J and clone size reflect that table, while D and trimming were determined from the DNA. This sample has about 230,000 clones, with 70% to 90% found just once. This sample stems from a study of blood T cell repertoires in COVID-19. About the research overall: Acute-phase and convalescent COVID-19 samples originated in the United States, Italy and Spain. PBMCs, B-cell-depleted T cells, or T cells were the source of the cDNA or gDNA that made up the material.

This sequence was found in a man between 40 and 49 years old with acute or convalescent COVID-19. The sequenced material came from peripheral blood.

DNA of the CDR3: TGCAGCGTCGTGACAGGGGTGAACACTGAAGCTTTCTTT. As protein: CSVVTGVNTEAFF. V and J are TRBV29-1 and TRBJ1-1; TRBD1 agrees at 8 bases. The CDR3 loop spans 13 amino acids. With V trimmed by 6 bases and J by 0 bases, 3 bases remained unmatched. Germline V lookup: CDR1 SQVTM, CDR2 ANQGSEA.